Listed below are T cell receptor beta chains from one sample, sequenced in a study of T cells in Graves' hyperthyroidism and ophthalmopathy. TCRdb used MiXCR to reprocess the multiplex PCR reads, holding one entry per CDR3 protein. In the table there are hundreds of thousands of distinct CDR3 sequences, 30% to 40% of which are singletons. Specimen: blood. These receptors were collected from a woman between 40 and 50 years old with Graves' hyperthyroidism. Both conserved end residues are part of each CDR3. D genes are given only for firm matches. The size of a clone is reported for some rows only, either as once, few or many, or as a class for expanded clones.

>15|TRBJ1-1|NA|NA|TRBV5-5
TGTGCCAGCAGCTTGGGTCTGGGGATGAACACTGAAGCTTTCTTT
CASSLGLGMNTEAFF
>14|TRBJ2-7|TRBD1|NA|TRBV20-1
TGCAGTGCTAACGACAGGACAGGGGGCTACGAGCAGTACTTC
CSANDRTGGYEQYF
>12|TRBJ1-1|NA|NA|TRBV20-1
TGCAGTGCTCCCCGAGAACCCCCTGAAGCTTTCTTT
CSAPREPPEAFF
>11|TRBJ1-5|NA|many|TRBV20-1
TGCAGTGCTAGAGGGAATCAGCCCCAGCATTTT
CSARGNQPQHF
>14|TRBJ1-1|NA|few|TRBV6-5
TGTGCCAGCAGTTACGGGGGGCAGAACACTGAAGCTTTCTTT
CASSYGGQNTEAFF
>13|TRBJ1-2|NA|NA|TRBV5-6
TGTGCCAGCAGCTTGGGGCAGGGTTTTGGCTACACCTTC
CASSLGQGFGYTF
>13|TRBJ2-6|NA|NA|TRBV13
TGTGCCAGCCTGGCGGGGGGGGCCAACGTCCTGACTTTC
CASLAGGANVLTF
>15|TRBJ1-6|TRBD1|many|TRBV12-3/TRBV12-4
TGTGCCAGCAGCCCGACAGGGAGAGACGTTTCACCCCTCCACTTT
CASSPTGRDVSPLHF
>17|TRBJ1-5|NA|NA|TRBV2
TGTGCCAGCAGTGAATTCGCCCGGGCGGCAGGTCATCAGCCCCAGCATTTT
CASSEFARAAGHQPQHF
>15|TRBJ1-5|NA|NA|TRBV12-3/TRBV12-4
TGTGCCAGCAGCCAGAGGACGGGGGGCCGTCAGCCCCAGCATTTT
CASSQRTGGRQPQHF
>13|TRBJ2-7|NA|many|TRBV20-1
TGCAGTGCTAGAGATATCCGTAACTACGAGCAGTACTTC
CSARDIRNYEQYF
>13|TRBJ2-5|NA|once|TRBV7-2
TGTACCAGCAGCTTAGGTGGCGGGGAGACCCAGTACTTC
CTSSLGGGETQYF
>9|TRBJ1-2|NA|NA|TRBV29-1
TGCAGCTACGCCTATGGCTACACCTTC
CSYAYGYTF
>15|TRBJ2-7|NA|NA|TRBV6-5
TGTGCCAGCAGTTACTCGATGGGCAGGGCGCGCGAGCAGTACTTC
CASSYSMGRAREQYF
>14|TRBJ1-5|NA|few|TRBV7-8
TGTGCCAGCAGCTTACGGCCGCTAAATCAGCCCCAGCATTTT
CASSLRPLNQPQHF
>17|TRBJ2-2|NA|NA|TRBV7-2
TGTGCCAGCAGCTTACAAGTTATGTCGGCGAACACCGGGGAGCTGTTTTTT
CASSLQVMSANTGELFF
>13|TRBJ1-2|TRBD1|NA|TRBV25-1
TGTGCCAGCAGGGGGGAGGGGGCCGATGGCTACACCTTC
CASRGEGADGYTF
>17|TRBJ1-5|NA|NA|TRBV15
TGTGCCACCAGCAGAGATTCCCTTAGGGCCCTGGATCAGCCCCAGCATTTT
CATSRDSLRALDQPQHF
>14|TRBJ2-3|NA|NA|TRBV7-2
TGTGCCAGCAGACGGATGGCTGGAGCGGATACGCAGTATTTT
CASRRMAGADTQYF
>14|TRBJ1-2|NA|NA|TRBV10-3
TGTGCCAGCCAAGATGTCATGCATAACTATGGCTACACCTTC
CASQDVMHNYGYTF
>15|TRBJ1-5|TRBD1|NA|TRBV6-5
TGTGCCAGCAGGATATCACAGGGGAGCAATCAGCCCCAGCATTTT
CASRISQGSNQPQHF
>18|TRBJ2-3|TRBD2|NA|TRBV29-1
TGCAGCGTTGTATTGGTAGCGGGAGTGCAGGCAACCACAGATACGCAGTATTTT
CSVVLVAGVQATTDTQYF
>11|TRBJ1-1|NA|NA|TRBV29-1
TGCAGCAGTGACGGGAACACTGAAGCTTTCTTT
CSSDGNTEAFF
>15|TRBJ2-5|NA|NA|TRBV5-4
TGTGCCAGCAGCCCTGGGCTGGGTACAAAAGAGACCCAGTACTTC
CASSPGLGTKETQYF
>15|TRBJ1-5|NA|many|TRBV2
TGTGCCAGCAGGGATACCGGGACGGCCAATCAGCCCCAGCATTTT
CASRDTGTANQPQHF
>12|TRBJ2-7|NA|few|TRBV12-3/TRBV12-4
TGTGCCAGCAGTTTACCCCACGAGGGGCAGTACTTC
CASSLPHEGQYF
>14|TRBJ2-7|TRBD2|few|TRBV20-1
TGCCGAGGACTAGCGGGAGGTCCCGATGACGAGCAGTACTTC
CRGLAGGPDDEQYF
>17|TRBJ1-6|NA|few|TRBV6-5
TGTGCCAGCAGTTACCTTAAGACCAGCTCCTATAATTCACCCCTCCACTTT
CASSYLKTSSYNSPLHF
>16|TRBJ2-2|TRBD2|NA|TRBV6-6
TGTGCCAGCAGCCCAACCGGGACTAGCGGCGAAAGGGAGCTGTTTTTT
CASSPTGTSGERELFF